The T cell receptor beta chain under discussion was sequenced for a study of blood T cell repertoires in COVID-19. Overall study context: Material from acute and convalescent COVID-19 was sourced from the United States, Italy and Spain.

The CDR3 runs to 10 residues. Original processing methods: Amplified reference gene primers provided the basis for estimating nucleated cell counts. The protocol was immunoSEQ multiplex PCR, while the TCRdb copy is restricted to in-frame clones and leaves out a portion. V and J calls and clone size come straight from that table; D and trimming were deduced from the DNA. This table holds roughly 80,000 clones, approximately 78% found once. The clonotype was recovered from a human donor in a cohort sampled during active COVID-19. Sequencing was performed on peripheral blood. The chain has TRBV12-1 and TRBJ2-1; the table's D call of TRBD2 was not tested on the DNA. TRBV12-1 is recorded as a pseudogene. CDR3 sequence reads: CASTPDEQFF. The DNA for the CDR3 is TGTGCCAGCACCCCGGATGAGCAGTTCTTC.